This T cell receptor beta chain was captured by sequencing in a study of CD8+ T cells in alopecia areata. Study in general: Tofacitinib administration persisted for 6 to 18 months, succeeded by 6 months off drug.

Study findings and constraints: Tofacitinib did not eliminate many expanded lesional clones from scalp or blood.

Treatment meaning: oral pan-JAK inhibitor, 5-10 mg twice daily. Punch biopsies of lesional scalp, plus peripheral blood, were taken from alopecia areata patients. Turning to this clone: The target antigen is unknown.

TCR sequencing used cDNA made by reverse transcription of extracted RNA. Sequencing was performed with immunoSEQ multiplex PCR; in TCRdb, only in-frame clones are kept and a portion is missing. The data contain some 150,000 clones, roughly 82% of them singletons. The sequence came from a human donor with alopecia areata. The sample here was CD8+ T cells sorted from blood, taken at week 4, from a patient treated with tofacitinib.

In DNA, the CDR3 is TGTGCCACCAGCAGAGACATGACAGGGATTCTCTATGGCTACACCTTC. Amino acids: CATSRDMTGILYGYTF. The rearrangement uses TRBV15 and TRBJ1-2; 7 bases match TRBD1. Germline trimming cut 0 bases from V and 4 bases from J; bases unmatched to any gene: 8. The CDR3 has 16 amino acids. Germline lookup yields CDR1 LNHNV and CDR2 YYDKDF (reference sequence).